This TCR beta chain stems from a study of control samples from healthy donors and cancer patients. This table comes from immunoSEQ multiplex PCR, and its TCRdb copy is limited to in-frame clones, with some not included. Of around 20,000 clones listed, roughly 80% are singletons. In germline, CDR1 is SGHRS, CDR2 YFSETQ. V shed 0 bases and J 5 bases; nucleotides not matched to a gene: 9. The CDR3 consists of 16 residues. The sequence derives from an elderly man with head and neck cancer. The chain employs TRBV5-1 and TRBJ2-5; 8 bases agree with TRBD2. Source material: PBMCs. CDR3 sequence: CASSLGAGGSEETQYF. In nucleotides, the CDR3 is TGCGCCAGCAGCTTGGGGGCGGGAGGCAGTGAGGAGACCCAGTACTTC.